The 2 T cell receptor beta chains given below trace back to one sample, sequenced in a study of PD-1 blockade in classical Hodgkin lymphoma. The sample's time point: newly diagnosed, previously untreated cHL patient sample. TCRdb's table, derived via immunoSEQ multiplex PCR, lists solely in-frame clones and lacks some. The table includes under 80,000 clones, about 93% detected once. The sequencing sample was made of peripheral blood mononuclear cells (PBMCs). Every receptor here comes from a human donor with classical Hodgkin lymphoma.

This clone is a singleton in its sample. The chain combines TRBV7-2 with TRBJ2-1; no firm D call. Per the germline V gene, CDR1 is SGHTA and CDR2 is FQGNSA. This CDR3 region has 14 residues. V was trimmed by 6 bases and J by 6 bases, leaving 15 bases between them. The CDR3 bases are TGTGCCAGCAGATCTAGGGCCGAACCCAATGAGCAGTTCTTC. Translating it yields CASRSRAEPNEQFF.

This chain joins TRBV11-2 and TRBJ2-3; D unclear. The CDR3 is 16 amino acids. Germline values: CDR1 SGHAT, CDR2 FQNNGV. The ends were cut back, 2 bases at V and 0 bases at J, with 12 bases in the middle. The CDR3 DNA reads TGTGCCAGCAGCTTATCTGTTGGGGTAAGCACAGATACGCAGTATTTT. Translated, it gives CASSLSVGVSTDTQYF.